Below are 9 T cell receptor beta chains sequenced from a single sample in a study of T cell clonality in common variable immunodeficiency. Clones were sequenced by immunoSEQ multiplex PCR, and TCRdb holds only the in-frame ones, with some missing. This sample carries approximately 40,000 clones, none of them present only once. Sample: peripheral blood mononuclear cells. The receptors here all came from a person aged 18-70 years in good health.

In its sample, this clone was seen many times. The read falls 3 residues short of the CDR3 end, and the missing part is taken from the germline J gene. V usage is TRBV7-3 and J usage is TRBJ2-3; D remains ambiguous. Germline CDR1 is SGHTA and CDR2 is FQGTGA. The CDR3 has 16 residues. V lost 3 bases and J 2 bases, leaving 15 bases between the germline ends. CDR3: CASSFRGDSPTDTQYF. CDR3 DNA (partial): TGTGCCAGCAGCTTCAGAGGTGACTCCCCCACAGATACG.

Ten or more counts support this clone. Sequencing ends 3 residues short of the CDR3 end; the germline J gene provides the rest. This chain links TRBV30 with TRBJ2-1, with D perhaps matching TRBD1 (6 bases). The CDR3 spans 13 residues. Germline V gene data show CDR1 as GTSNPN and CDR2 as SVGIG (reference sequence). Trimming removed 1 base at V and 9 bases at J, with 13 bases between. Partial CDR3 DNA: TGTGCCTGGAGTGAAACAGGGTTGGGTGAG. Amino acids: CAWSETGLGE. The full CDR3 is CAWSETGLGEQFF.

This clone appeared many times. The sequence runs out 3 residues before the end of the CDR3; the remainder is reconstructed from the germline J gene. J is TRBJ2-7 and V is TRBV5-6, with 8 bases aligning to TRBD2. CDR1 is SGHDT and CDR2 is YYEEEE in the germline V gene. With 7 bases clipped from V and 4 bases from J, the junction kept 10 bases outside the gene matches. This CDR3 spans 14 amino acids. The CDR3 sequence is CASGRSGVLYEQYF. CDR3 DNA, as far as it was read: TGTGCCAGCGGCCGTAGCGGGGTACTTTACGAG. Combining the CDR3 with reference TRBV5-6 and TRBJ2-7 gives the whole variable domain DAGVTQSPTHLIKTRGQQVTLRCSPKSGHDTVSWYQQALGQGPQFIFQYYEEEERQRGNFPDRFSGHQFPNYSSELNVNALLLGDSALYLCASGRSGVLYEQYFGPGTRLTVT.

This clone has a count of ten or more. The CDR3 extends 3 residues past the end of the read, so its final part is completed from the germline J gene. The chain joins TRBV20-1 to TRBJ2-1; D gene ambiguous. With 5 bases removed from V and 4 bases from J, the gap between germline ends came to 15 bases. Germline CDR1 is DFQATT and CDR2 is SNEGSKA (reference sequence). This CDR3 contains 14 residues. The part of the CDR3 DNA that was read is TGCAGTGCTCGTGACTTTATCCGATACAATGAG. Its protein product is CSARDFIRYNE. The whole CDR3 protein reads CSARDFIRYNEQFF.

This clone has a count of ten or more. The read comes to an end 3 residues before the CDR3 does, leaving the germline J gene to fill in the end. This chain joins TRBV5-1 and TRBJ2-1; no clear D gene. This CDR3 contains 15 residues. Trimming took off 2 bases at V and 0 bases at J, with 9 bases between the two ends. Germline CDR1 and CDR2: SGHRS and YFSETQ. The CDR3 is CASSFSAPSYNEQFF. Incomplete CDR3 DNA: TGCGCCAGCAGCTTCAGCGCCCCCTCCTACAATGAG.

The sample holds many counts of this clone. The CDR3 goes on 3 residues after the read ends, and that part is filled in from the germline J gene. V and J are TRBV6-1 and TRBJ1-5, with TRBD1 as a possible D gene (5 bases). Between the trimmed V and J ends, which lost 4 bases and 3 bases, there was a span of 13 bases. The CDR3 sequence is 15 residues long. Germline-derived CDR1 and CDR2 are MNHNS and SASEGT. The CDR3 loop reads CASSAGGRVNQPQHF. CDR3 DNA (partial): TGTGCCAGCAGTGCGGGAGGCAGGGTCAATCAGCCC.

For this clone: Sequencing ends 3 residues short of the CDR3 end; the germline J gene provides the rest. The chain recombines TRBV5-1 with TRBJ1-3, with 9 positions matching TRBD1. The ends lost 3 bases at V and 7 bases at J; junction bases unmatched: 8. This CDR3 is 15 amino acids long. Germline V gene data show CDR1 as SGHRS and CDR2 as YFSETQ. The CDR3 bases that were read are TGCGCCAGCAGCTATGGACAGGGGCAAAAGAACACC. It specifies CASSYGQGQKNT. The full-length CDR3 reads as CASSYGQGQKNTIYF.

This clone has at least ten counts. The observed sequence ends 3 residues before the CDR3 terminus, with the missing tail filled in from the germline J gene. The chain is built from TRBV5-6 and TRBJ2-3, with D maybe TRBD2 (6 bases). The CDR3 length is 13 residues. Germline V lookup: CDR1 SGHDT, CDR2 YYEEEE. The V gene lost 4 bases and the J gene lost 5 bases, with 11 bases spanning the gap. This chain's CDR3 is CASSPAGQDTQYF. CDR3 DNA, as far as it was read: TGTGCCAGCAGCCCTGCGGGGCAAGATACG.

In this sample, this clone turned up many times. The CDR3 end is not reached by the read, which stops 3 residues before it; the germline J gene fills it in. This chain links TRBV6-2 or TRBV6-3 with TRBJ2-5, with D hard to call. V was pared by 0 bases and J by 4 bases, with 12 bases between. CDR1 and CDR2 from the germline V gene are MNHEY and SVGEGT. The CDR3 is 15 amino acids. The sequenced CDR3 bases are TGTGCCAGCAGTTACTCTTCGGCTAGAGCAGAGACC. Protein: CASSYSSARAET. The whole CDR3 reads CASSYSSARAETQYF.